This T cell receptor beta chain was obtained from a study of cytomegalovirus exposure and HLA in healthy donors. The CDR3 runs to 14 residues. J was trimmed by 6 bases and V by 3 bases; bases with no gene match: 5. Per the germline V gene, CDR1 is SGHRS and CDR2 is YFSETQ. Study-level findings and limits: What a later analysis showed was that several of the most significant clusters appeared linked to common viral pathogens. Later analysis revealed greater clonal expansion in HLA-associated TCR beta chains than in equally common others. High sensitivity and specificity were reportedly achieved when the classifier diagnosed cytomegalovirus status.

Points on this clone: Its antigen is not known.

The PCR made use of 60 Vbeta and 13 Jbeta primers. Sequencing was performed with immunoSEQ multiplex PCR; in TCRdb, only in-frame clones are kept and a portion is missing. Of more than 150,000 clones in the sample, around 84% were seen once. The sample taken for sequencing was PBMCs. The chain couples TRBV5-1 to TRBJ1-2; 10 bases match TRBD1. This clonotype was sampled from a young woman in good health and CMV-seronegative. The CDR3 here is CASSSSGTGDGYTF. The CDR3 nucleotides are TGCGCCAGCAGCTCCTCCGGGACAGGGGATGGCTACACCTTC.